One and the same sample provided the 15 T cell receptor beta chains below, sequenced in a study of shared clonotypes between healthy human individuals. Data came from immunoSEQ multiplex PCR; TCRdb stores just in-frame clones and leaves some out. Of around 990,000 clones listed, roughly 80% are singletons. The sample consisted of memory CD4+ T cells from PBMCs. Subset defined: CD45RA-negative fraction. The receptor source for this set is a man aged 18-30 years in good health. Some clones in this sample may be carry-over from other donors' samples.

The chain combines TRBV7-2 with TRBJ2-5; D may be TRBD1 (6 bases). This CDR3 has 14 amino acids. Trimming cost V 7 bases and J 2 bases, with 14 bases left between them. Per germline, CDR1 SGHTA and CDR2 FQGNSA. The CDR3 reads CASTMDSRQETQYF. CDR3 nucleotide sequence: TGTGCCAGCACCATGGACAGTAGGCAAGAGACCCAGTACTTC.

The CDR3 spells CASSEDFGGPPLGETQYF. DNA for the CDR3: TGTGCCAGCAGTGAGGACTTCGGGGGCCCGCCGCTCGGGGAGACCCAGTACTTC. The chain recombines TRBV2 with TRBJ2-5; tentatively, D is TRBD1 or TRBD2 (6 bases each). CDR1 and CDR2 from the germline V gene are SNHLY and FYNNEI. V gave up 3 bases and J gave up 5 bases, with 25 bases separating them. This CDR3 comprises 18 residues.

The CDR3 is CAWSVGQGPEKLFF. As DNA, the CDR3 is TGTGCCTGGTCCGTGGGACAGGGGCCCGAAAAACTGTTTTTT. The chain links TRBV30 to TRBJ1-4; 10 bases match TRBD1. V was clipped by 5 bases and J by 8 bases; unmatched bases: 8. The CDR3 sequence is 14 residues long. Germline values: CDR1 GTSNPN, CDR2 SVGIG (reference sequence).

This chain connects TRBV5-1 to TRBJ1-1, with D perhaps matching TRBD1 (5 bases). Germline loops: CDR1 SGHRS, CDR2 YFSETQ. The V end was cut by 0 bases, the J end by 3 bases, with 12 bases between. The CDR3 spans 15 residues. The CDR3 coding sequence is TGCGCCAGCAGCTTGGGTCGGGGGTATGACACTGAAGCTTTCTTT. Amino acid sequence: CASSLGRGYDTEAFF.

The J gene is TRBJ1-5, the V gene TRBV28; maybe TRBD1 (5 bases). The CDR3 extends over 15 amino acids. Germline CDR1 and CDR2: MDHEN and SYDVKM. Trimming removed 4 bases at V and 5 bases at J, with 15 bases between. CDR3 sequence: CASSSPGLADQPQHF. The CDR3 bases are TGTGCCAGCAGTTCCCCGGGACTTGCCGATCAGCCCCAGCATTTT. Variable domain in full (rest from reference TRBV28 and TRBJ1-5): DVKVTQSSRYLVKRTGEKVFLECVQDMDHENMFWYRQDPGLGLRLIYFSYDVKMKEKGDIPEGYSVSREKKERFSLILESASTNQTSMYLCASSSPGLADQPQHFGDGTRLSIL.

The rearrangement links TRBV7-2 to TRBJ1-1, with a possible D match to TRBD1 (5 bases). V lost 3 bases to trimming and J lost 0 bases, with 14 bases between them. Germline CDR1 reads SGHTA; CDR2 reads FQGNSA. The CDR3 length is 16 residues. CDR3 residues: CASSFWGGTLNTEAFF. In DNA form, the CDR3 reads TGTGCCAGCAGCTTCTGGGGGGGGACCCTGAACACTGAAGCTTTCTTT.

This chain connects TRBV27 to TRBJ2-3; tentatively, D is TRBD2 (6 bases). Germline V CDR1 and CDR2: MNHEY, SMNVEV (reference sequence). The CDR3 consists of 15 residues. V shed 3 bases and J shed 1 base, with 11 bases lying between them. The CDR3 reads CASSLTGGGTDTQYF. CDR3 in DNA: TGTGCCAGCAGTTTGACCGGAGGGGGCACAGATACGCAGTATTTT.

V gene TRBV6-6 combines with J gene TRBJ2-7, with D perhaps TRBD2 (7 bases). The V end was cut by 5 bases, the J end by 2 bases, with 16 bases between. The CDR3 is 15 amino acids. Per the germline V gene, CDR1 is MNHNY and CDR2 is SVGAGI (reference sequence). The chain's CDR3 is CASSHRGGETYEQYF. CDR3 coding DNA: TGTGCCAGCAGTCATCGAGGGGGGGAAACCTACGAGCAGTACTTC.

The count of this clone is one. The chain couples TRBV2 to TRBJ2-5; 8 bases map to TRBD1. The CDR3 runs 13 residues. V lost 7 bases and J lost 0; bases outside the gene matches: 1. The germline CDR1 and CDR2 sequences are SNHLY and FYNNEI. CDR3 sequence: CASNRGDQETQYF. The CDR3 nucleotides are TGTGCCAGCAACAGGGGGGACCAAGAGACCCAGTACTTC.

V and J are TRBV5-8 and TRBJ1-5; 7 bases align to TRBD1. The CDR3 loop spans 13 amino acids. Germline-derived CDR1 and CDR2 are SGHTS and YDEGEE. Germline trimming cut 10 bases from V and 5 bases from J; bases unmatched to any gene: 9. CDR3 coding DNA: TGTGCCGGGCGCGGACAGGACTATCAGCCCCAGCATTTT. Amino acid sequence: CAGRGQDYQPQHF.

The chain combines TRBV7-2 with TRBJ1-1, with a tentative D call TRBD1 (6 bases). CDR3 length: 15 residues. The V gene lost 0 bases and the J gene lost 0 bases, with 8 bases spanning the gap. CDR1 is SGHTA, CDR2 FQGNSA, per germline. The CDR3 DNA is TGTGCCAGCAGCTTAGCGACAGGCCTGAACACTGAAGCTTTCTTT. Translated: CASSLATGLNTEAFF.

This rearrangement joins TRBV18 to TRBJ2-7; 12 bases agree with TRBD1. With 3 bases clipped from V and 2 bases from J, the junction kept 14 bases outside the gene matches. The CDR3 runs to 19 residues. Germline loops: CDR1 KGHSH, CDR2 LQKENI. CDR3 in amino acids: CASSPGQGADNSPPYEQYF. As DNA, the CDR3 is TGTGCCAGCTCACCGGGACAGGGGGCTGACAATAGCCCCCCCTACGAGCAGTACTTC.

This clone was recorded once. The chain joins TRBV27 to TRBJ2-7; D unresolved. The germline V gene has CDR1 MNHEY and CDR2 SMNVEV (reference sequence). V was cut by 6 bases and J by 2 bases, with 20 bases left in between. The CDR3 has 16 residues. The CDR3 sequence: CASSRVRASYTYEQYF. The CDR3 nucleotides are TGTGCCAGCAGCCGCGTCCGGGCCTCTTATACCTACGAGCAGTACTTC.

V usage is TRBV7-9 and J usage is TRBJ1-1; TRBD1 is a possible D gene (5 bases). The CDR3 extends over 15 amino acids. Looked up from germline, CDR1 is SEHNR and CDR2 is FQNEAQ (reference sequence). Trimming shortened V by 4 bases and J by 6 bases, and 18 bases separated the two germline ends. The CDR3 DNA reads TGTGCCAGCAGCTCCCGTTTGGGGGGAATATCTGAAGCTTTCTTT. Encoded protein: CASSSRLGGISEAFF.

This clone was seen more than once but under ten times. V gene TRBV18 combines with J gene TRBJ1-4; 9 nucleotides align to TRBD1. This CDR3 is built from 15 residues. Germline assignment: CDR1 KGHSH and CDR2 LQKENI. J gave up 8 bases and V 2 bases, and 6 bases lay outside the gene matches. CDR3 DNA: TGTGCCAGCTCACCATTCAGGACAGGGGAGGAAAAACTGTTTTTT. This encodes CASSPFRTGEEKLFF.